The 24 T cell receptor beta chains given below trace back to one sample, sequenced in a study of T cell responses to AZD1222 COVID-19 vaccine. Profiling relied on immunoSEQ multiplex PCR, and the TCRdb table lists in-frame clones only, not all of them. The table has roughly 150,000 clones, 87% seen once. The sample consisted of peripheral blood, taken 28 days after the second AZD1222 dose. These receptors all come from an adult who received the AZD1222 COVID-19 vaccine.

This chain joins TRBV15 and TRBJ2-7; TRBD1 is a possible D gene (5 bases). The length of the CDR3 is 15 residues. Germline loops: CDR1 LNHNV, CDR2 YYDKDF (reference sequence). V was clipped by 0 bases and J by 4 bases, with 13 bases between them. This chain's CDR3 is CATSRDLVGQYEQYF. The CDR3 region has the DNA TGTGCCACCAGCAGAGATCTGGTGGGGCAATACGAGCAGTACTTC.

This rearrangement joins TRBV2 to TRBJ1-5; TRBD1 is a possible D gene (5 bases). Germline CDR1 and CDR2: SNHLY and FYNNEI. This CDR3 has 15 residues. V gave up 2 bases and J gave up 5 bases, with 13 bases separating them. CDR3 in DNA: TGTGCCAGCAGTGAACTTCTAGGAGGGGATCAGCCCCAGCATTTT. Its translation: CASSELLGGDQPQHF.

This chain joins TRBV7-2 and TRBJ2-4, with D uncertain. CDR1 and CDR2 (germline): SGHTA, FQGNSA. This CDR3 has 14 amino acids. The V end lost 1 base, the J end lost 6 bases, and 10 bases lay between the germline ends. The DNA for the CDR3 is TGTGCCAGCAGCTTAGAGGGTTGGGGAAACATTCAGTACTTC. The encoded protein is CASSLEGWGNIQYF.

The V call is TRBV19, the J call TRBJ2-3, with D unclear. CDR1 is LNHDA, CDR2 SQIVND, per germline (reference sequence). V was clipped by 1 base and J by 7 bases, with 12 bases between them. The CDR3 has 14 residues. The DNA for the CDR3 is TGTGCCAGTAGTATAGGGGCTCTCGCTCATACGCAGTATTTT. This encodes CASSIGALAHTQYF.

The chain links TRBV27 to TRBJ2-2, with D perhaps assigned TRBD1 or TRBD2 (6 bases each). In germline, CDR1 is MNHEY, CDR2 SMNVEV (reference sequence). Trimming left V 6 bases short and J 0 bases short, with 14 bases between. There are 16 residues in the CDR3. CDR3 loop: CASRPGAVPNTGELFF. CDR3 nucleotide sequence: TGTGCCAGCAGACCGGGGGCGGTTCCGAACACCGGGGAGCTGTTTTTT.

J is TRBJ1-1 and V is TRBV28, with a tentative D call TRBD1 (5 bases). Germline V gene sequence: CDR1 MDHEN, CDR2 SYDVKM. This CDR3 spans 14 amino acids. Trimming cost V 2 bases and J 4 bases, with 11 bases left between them. This CDR3 reads CASSLRGRGTEAFF. CDR3 nucleotide sequence: TGTGCCAGCAGTTTACGGGGAAGGGGCACTGAAGCTTTCTTT.

The gene calls are TRBV9 and TRBJ1-1; D unclear. This CDR3 has 14 residues. Germline CDR1 reads SGDLS; CDR2 reads YYNGEE. V was shortened by 0 bases and J by 4 bases, with 10 bases between the two germline ends. This chain's CDR3 is CASSVEVGSTEAFF. The DNA for the CDR3 is TGTGCCAGCAGCGTAGAAGTGGGGTCCACTGAAGCTTTCTTT.

This chain connects TRBV4-3 to TRBJ1-1; 8 nucleotides line up with TRBD1. The CDR3 contains 14 residues. Germline CDR1 and CDR2: LGHNA and YSLEER. The ends lost 3 bases at V and 3 bases at J; junction bases unmatched: 3. In DNA, the CDR3 is TGCGCCAGCAGCCACCCAGGGGGCGACACTGAAGCTTTCTTT. This encodes CASSHPGGDTEAFF.

This chain joins TRBV7-8 and TRBJ2-1; D perhaps matches TRBD2 (5 bases). Trimming left V 5 bases short and J 7 bases short, with 9 bases between. Germline CDR1 is SGHVS and CDR2 is FQNEAQ. This CDR3 has 12 amino acids. CDR3: CASSPTRNEQFF. CDR3 DNA: TGTGCCAGCAGCCCAACTAGAAATGAGCAGTTCTTC.

V is TRBV7-9 and J is TRBJ2-1; 9 positions agree with TRBD2. CDR3 length: 16 residues. The V gene's germline CDR1 is SEHNR and CDR2 FQNEAQ (reference sequence). Germline trimming cut 1 base from V and 8 bases from J; bases unmatched to any gene: 9. The CDR3 protein is CASSLGAGGNWDEQFF. The CDR3 coding sequence is TGTGCCAGCAGCTTAGGGGCGGGAGGGAATTGGGATGAGCAGTTCTTC.

The chain couples TRBV7-4 to TRBJ1-3; D remains unclear. Trimming removed 1 base at V and 0 bases at J, with 16 bases between. The germline gives CDR1 SGHVT, CDR2 SQSDAQ. The CDR3 loop spans 18 amino acids. CDR3 nucleotide sequence: TGTGCCAGCAGCTTAGGGCGCGTCTTCCCAGGCTCTGGAAACACCATATATTTT. Amino acids: CASSLGRVFPGSGNTIYF.

The chain links TRBV13 to TRBJ2-3; no definite D call. Germline CDR1 is PRHDT and CDR2 is FYEKMQ (reference sequence). The CDR3 sequence is 13 residues long. Deletions cut 1 base from V and 7 bases from J, with 9 bases between. The CDR3 loop reads CASSLVGANTQYF. The DNA for the CDR3 is TGTGCCAGCAGCTTAGTCGGAGCCAATACGCAGTATTTT.

The CDR3 nucleotides are TGCAGCGTAGGACAGGGAAGTACAGATACGCAGTATTTT. It yields the protein CSVGQGSTDTQYF. The chain has TRBV29-1 and TRBJ2-3, with 8 bases that match TRBD1. The CDR3 consists of 13 residues. V lost 6 bases and J lost 3; bases outside the gene matches: 5. Per the germline V gene, CDR1 is SQVTM and CDR2 is ANQGSEA.

The gene calls are TRBV28 and TRBJ1-5; TRBD1 might be the D (5 bases). The V gene's germline CDR1 is MDHEN and CDR2 SYDVKM. V lost 3 bases and J 7 bases, leaving 25 bases between the germline ends. The CDR3 sequence is 18 residues long. This CDR3 reads CASSFPTLGTRNRQPQHF. In nucleotides, the CDR3 is TGTGCCAGCAGTTTCCCAACCCTCGGGACCCGAAACCGACAGCCCCAGCATTTT.

The chain employs TRBV6-5 and TRBJ2-7, with D maybe TRBD2 (7 bases). The CDR3 is 14 residues long. The germline CDR1 and CDR2 sequences are MNHEY and SVGAGI. V was trimmed by 7 bases and J by 0 bases, leaving 13 bases between them. CDR3 sequence: CASKPGGSSYEQYF. The CDR3 bases are TGTGCCAGCAAGCCGGGGGGCAGCTCCTACGAGCAGTACTTC.

This sequence joins TRBV7-8 and TRBJ1-1; 8 bases are a match to TRBD1. The length of the CDR3 is 15 residues. Germline assignment: CDR1 SGHVS and CDR2 FQNEAQ. After removal of 2 bases from V and 4 bases from J, the junction contained 6 bases not matched to a gene. The CDR3 here is CASSLLPGGTTEAFF. DNA of the CDR3: TGTGCCAGCAGCTTATTACCAGGGGGCACCACTGAAGCTTTCTTT.

This chain joins TRBV28 and TRBJ1-2; no definite D call. Per the germline V gene, CDR1 is MDHEN and CDR2 is SYDVKM. This CDR3 comprises 16 residues. Trimming shortened V by 6 bases and J by 4 bases, and 21 bases separated the two germline ends. CDR3 nucleotides: TGTGCCAGCAGCAGTCCGGCGGCGGGAAACTTCTATGGCTACACCTTC. Encoded protein: CASSSPAAGNFYGYTF.

The chain links TRBV30 to TRBJ2-6; tentatively, D is TRBD1 (5 bases). CDR1 GTSNPN and CDR2 SVGIG come from the germline V gene (reference sequence). CDR3 size: 14 residues. Trimming removed 4 bases at V and 3 bases at J, with 10 bases between. The CDR3 DNA is TGTGCCTGGACTCAGGGTAATGGGGCCAACGTCCTGACTTTC. Translation: CAWTQGNGANVLTF.

This chain joins TRBV9 and TRBJ2-7; D might be TRBD2 (6 bases). With 4 bases removed from V and 2 bases from J, the gap between germline ends came to 22 bases. Germline CDR1 reads SGDLS; CDR2 reads YYNGEE. The CDR3 spans 17 residues. CDR3 sequence (DNA): TGTGCCAGCAGCCCCCACGCGACCGGGACTTACCCCTACGAGCAGTACTTC. It encodes CASSPHATGTYPYEQYF.

The chain employs TRBV24-1 and TRBJ2-5, with D unresolved. Trimming removed 0 bases at V and 1 base at J, with 5 bases between. The CDR3 runs 14 residues. CDR1 is KGHDR and CDR2 is SFDVKD in the germline V gene. The CDR3 DNA reads TGTGCCACCAGTGATTTGTACAGCCAAGAGACCCAGTACTTC. Residues: CATSDLYSQETQYF.

Concerning this clone: Other DNA sequences in this sample translate to the same CDR3. The rearrangement links TRBV7-9 to TRBJ2-1, with D possibly matching TRBD1 (5 bases). This CDR3 is built from 15 residues. Per the germline V gene, CDR1 is SEHNR and CDR2 is FQNEAQ (reference sequence). V dropped 0 bases and J dropped 2 bases, with 8 bases sitting between them. The CDR3 sequence is CASSLAGAPYNEQFF. DNA for the CDR3: TGTGCCAGCAGCTTAGCAGGGGCCCCCTACAATGAGCAGTTCTTC.

This clone was observed once. The gene calls are TRBV5-1 and TRBJ2-3, with D hard to call. The CDR3 extends over 15 amino acids. Germline V CDR1 and CDR2: SGHRS, YFSETQ. V lost 0 bases to trimming and J lost 2 bases, with 10 bases between them. The CDR3 spells CASSLVAGPTDTQYF. As DNA, the CDR3 is TGCGCCAGCAGCTTGGTAGCTGGACCCACAGATACGCAGTATTTT.

This clone was observed a single time. The J gene is TRBJ2-2, the V gene TRBV7-2; D is perhaps TRBD1 or TRBD2 (5 bases each). This CDR3 comprises 17 residues. Trimming shortened V by 1 base and J by 6 bases, and 18 bases separated the two germline ends. In germline, CDR1 is SGHTA, CDR2 FQGNSA. The CDR3 protein is CASSLVPPWGSAGELFF. The CDR3 DNA reads TGTGCCAGCAGCTTAGTCCCCCCCTGGGGGAGTGCCGGGGAGCTGTTTTTT. The complete variable domain, with remaining parts taken from reference TRBV7-2 and TRBJ2-2, reads GAGVSQSPSNKVTEKGKDVELRCDPISGHTALYWYRQSLGQGLEFLIYFQGNSAPDKSGLPSDRFSAERTGGSVSTLTIQRTQQEDSAVYLCASSLVPPWGSAGELFFGEGSRLTVL.

This clone occurred once. The CDR3, as DNA: TGTGCCAGCAGTCCCTTTAAATTCTCTGGGGCCAACGTCCTGACTTTC. This gives the protein CASSPFKFSGANVLTF. This sequence joins TRBV28 and TRBJ2-6, with D hard to call. V was trimmed by 5 bases and J by 0 bases, leaving 11 bases between them. The germline CDR1 and CDR2 sequences are MDHEN and SYDVKM. The CDR3 length is 16 residues.